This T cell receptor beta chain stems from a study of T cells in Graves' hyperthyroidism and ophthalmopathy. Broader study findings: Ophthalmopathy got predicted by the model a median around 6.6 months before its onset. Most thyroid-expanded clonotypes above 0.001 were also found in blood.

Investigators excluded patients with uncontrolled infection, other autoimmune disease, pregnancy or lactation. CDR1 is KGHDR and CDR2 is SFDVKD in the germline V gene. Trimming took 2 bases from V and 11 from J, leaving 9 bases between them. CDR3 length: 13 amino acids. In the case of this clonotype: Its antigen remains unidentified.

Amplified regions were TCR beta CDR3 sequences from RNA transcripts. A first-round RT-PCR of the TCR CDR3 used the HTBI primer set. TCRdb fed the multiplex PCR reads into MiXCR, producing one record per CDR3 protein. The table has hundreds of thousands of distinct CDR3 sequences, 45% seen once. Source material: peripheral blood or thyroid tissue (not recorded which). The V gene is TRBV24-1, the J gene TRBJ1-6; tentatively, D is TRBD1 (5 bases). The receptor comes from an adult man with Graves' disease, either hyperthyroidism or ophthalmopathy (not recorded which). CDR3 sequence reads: CATSDSGDTPLHF. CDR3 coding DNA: TGTGCCACCAGTGATTCGGGGGATACACCCCTCCACTTT.